These 17 T cell receptor beta chains share one sample of origin, sequenced in a study of blood T cell repertoires in COVID-19. Assay used: immunoSEQ multiplex PCR; TCRdb lists only in-frame clones, some missing. In the table there are about 130,000 clones, over 75% of which are singletons. The sample taken for sequencing was peripheral blood. The receptors were sampled from a man aged 25 to 40 with COVID-19, enrolled during active disease.

V usage is TRBV9 and J usage is TRBJ2-1, with TRBD2 as a possible D gene (6 bases). CDR3 length equals 16 residues. Trimming stripped 2 bases from V and 7 bases from J, with 19 bases between. CDR1 is SGDLS, CDR2 YYNGEE, per germline. CDR3 DNA sequence: TGTGCCAGCAGCGTCTCACTAGCACTAGACGTGAATGAGCAGTTCTTC. Protein sequence: CASSVSLALDVNEQFF. Combining the CDR3 with reference TRBV9 and TRBJ2-1 gives the whole variable domain DSGVTQTPKHLITATGQRVTLRCSPRSGDLSVYWYQQSLDQGLQFLIQYYNGEERAKGNILERFSAQQFPDLHSELNLSSLELGDSALYFCASSVSLALDVNEQFFGPGTRLTVL.

This sequence joins TRBV19 and TRBJ1-1; TRBD1 matches 8 bases. Per the germline V gene, CDR1 is LNHDA and CDR2 is SQIVND (reference sequence). V lost 6 bases, J lost 8 bases, and 8 bases stayed unmatched. This CDR3 is 13 amino acids long. The chain's CDR3 is CASSPWDRQEAFF. The CDR3 coding sequence is TGTGCCAGTAGCCCTTGGGACAGGCAGGAAGCTTTCTTT.

The chain combines TRBV7-9 with TRBJ1-1, with D unclear. Trimming left V 1 base short and J 5 bases short, with 5 bases between. There are 12 residues in the CDR3. Germline V gene lookup returns CDR1 SEHNR and CDR2 FQNEAQ (reference sequence). Here the CDR3 DNA reads TGTGCCAGCAGCTTAGTGCGAACTGAAGCTTTCTTT. Translated: CASSLVRTEAFF. Supplemented by reference TRBV7-9 and TRBJ1-1, the full variable domain reads DTGVSQNPRHKITKRGQNVTFRCDPISEHNRLYWYRQTLGQGPEFLTYFQNEAQLEKSRLLSDRFSAERPKGSFSTLEIQRTEQGDSAMYLCASSLVRTEAFFGQGTRLTVV.

The chain employs TRBV19 and TRBJ2-7; D not resolved. The CDR3 spans 13 residues. From germline, CDR1 is LNHDA and CDR2 SQIVND (reference sequence). Between the trimmed V and J ends, which lost 5 bases and 1 base, there was a span of 9 bases. This chain's CDR3 is CASSETGSYEQYF. CDR3 nucleotides: TGTGCCAGTAGTGAGACTGGGTCCTACGAGCAGTACTTC.

The rearrangement joins TRBV12-3 or TRBV12-4 to TRBJ1-5; D ambiguous. The CDR3 is made up of 12 amino acids. V shed 3 bases and J shed 4 bases, with 4 bases lying between them. The CDR3 DNA sequence: TGTGCCAGCAGTTTCGGTAATCAGCCCCAGCATTTT. The encoded protein is CASSFGNQPQHF.

The chain couples TRBV2 to TRBJ2-1; the D is unclear. Germline lookup yields CDR1 SNHLY and CDR2 FYNNEI. Trimming took off 5 bases at V and 3 bases at J, with 11 bases between the two ends. The CDR3 spans 14 residues. The CDR3 coding sequence is TGTGCCAGCAGTACGCGACTCCTCTACAATGAGCAGTTCTTC. It codes for CASSTRLLYNEQFF.

The V and J genes are TRBV19 and TRBJ2-1; possibly TRBD1 for D (6 bases). V was shortened by 7 bases and J by 0 bases, with 13 bases between the two germline ends. The CDR3 loop spans 15 amino acids. The V gene's germline CDR1 is LNHDA and CDR2 SQIVND (reference sequence). Here the CDR3 reads CASNPGQPSYNEQFF. DNA for the CDR3: TGTGCCAGTAATCCGGGACAACCCTCCTACAATGAGCAGTTCTTC.

V is TRBV19 and J is TRBJ1-2, with unresolved D. In germline, CDR1 is LNHDA, CDR2 SQIVND (reference sequence). There are 15 residues in the CDR3. With 0 bases removed from V and 11 bases from J, the gap between germline ends came to 19 bases. CDR3 residues: CASSIDLEMPGSYTF. Written as DNA, the CDR3 is TGTGCCAGTAGTATAGATCTGGAGATGCCTGGCAGTTACACCTTC.

The chain is built from TRBV2 and TRBJ1-5; tentative D call: TRBD1 (5 bases). CDR3 size: 15 residues. Germline V gives CDR1 SNHLY, CDR2 FYNNEI. The germline V and J ends were trimmed by 4 bases and 4 bases, with 14 bases remaining between them. This CDR3 is CASSAEGQGNQPQHF. CDR3 nucleotides: TGTGCCAGCAGTGCGGAGGGTCAGGGAAATCAGCCCCAGCATTTT.

V is TRBV28 and J is TRBJ1-2, with a tentative D call TRBD1 (5 bases). Trimming removed 1 base at V and 5 bases at J, with 17 bases between. This CDR3 spans 16 amino acids. Germline CDR1 is MDHEN and CDR2 is SYDVKM. CDR3 residues: CASSLYGPRALYGYTF. In DNA form, the CDR3 reads TGTGCCAGCAGTTTATATGGCCCCAGGGCTCTATATGGCTACACCTTC.

V usage is TRBV6-5 and J usage is TRBJ2-1; D is uncertain. The CDR3 sequence is 13 residues long. CDR1 and CDR2 (germline): MNHEY, SVGAGI. Trimming took off 8 bases at V and 4 bases at J, with 12 bases between the two ends. CDR3 sequence (DNA): TGTGCCAGCCGAGGATACTTATACAATGAGCAGTTCTTC. Its protein product is CASRGYLYNEQFF.

This clone was seen a single time. The chain couples TRBV11-3 to TRBJ1-6; unclear D gene. Germline V lookup: CDR1 SGHNT, CDR2 YENEEA. Trimming stripped 5 bases from V and 15 bases from J, with 17 bases between. This CDR3 contains 13 residues. The CDR3 coding sequence is TGTGCCAGCAGCCCGTTCGGGGATGGGGTCCTCCACTTT. Protein: CASSPFGDGVLHF.

The rearrangement joins TRBV10-3 to TRBJ1-5, with D possibly being TRBD1 (5 bases). The CDR3 contains 15 residues. V lost 0 bases and J lost 7, with 13 bases in between. CDR1 and CDR2 (germline): ENHRY, SYGVKD. CDR3: CAISESSQGGQPQHF. The CDR3 DNA reads as TGTGCCATCAGTGAGTCGAGTCAGGGAGGGCAGCCCCAGCATTTT.

CDR3 in DNA: TGCGCCAGCAGCTTGGACAGGGGAGGCTACAATGAGCAGTTCTTC. Translated: CASSLDRGGYNEQFF. The chain employs TRBV5-1 and TRBJ2-1, with a possible D match to TRBD1 (7 bases). CDR1 is SGHRS, CDR2 YFSETQ, per germline. V lost 0 bases and J lost 3, with 10 bases in between. The CDR3 loop spans 15 amino acids.

For the CDR3, the DNA is TGTGCCAGCAGTCCGCGGGGGAGGGAGACCCAGTACTTC. It encodes CASSPRGRETQYF. V is TRBV6-2 or TRBV6-3 and J is TRBJ2-5; 7 bases line up with TRBD2. Germline V gives CDR1 MNHEY, CDR2 SVGEGT. With V trimmed by 5 bases and J by 5 bases, 5 bases remained unmatched. This CDR3 has 13 residues.

The chain recombines TRBV9 with TRBJ1-2, with 7 bases that match TRBD1. Germline V gene data show CDR1 as SGDLS and CDR2 as YYNGEE. V dropped 3 bases and J dropped 4; count of bases not matched to a gene: 12. The length of the CDR3 is 16 residues. CDR3 region: CASSGQGQRFLYGYTF. The DNA of the CDR3 is TGTGCCAGCAGCGGCCAGGGACAGCGCTTCCTCTATGGCTACACCTTC.

The chain is built from TRBV6-1 and TRBJ2-5; D perhaps matches TRBD2 (6 bases). Per germline, CDR1 MNHNS and CDR2 SASEGT. The CDR3 is 15 amino acids. V lost 2 bases and J 7 bases, leaving 17 bases between the germline ends. Here the CDR3 reads CASSELLAGIMTQYF. The CDR3 region has the DNA TGTGCCAGCAGTGAACTTTTGGCGGGGATAATGACCCAGTACTTC.